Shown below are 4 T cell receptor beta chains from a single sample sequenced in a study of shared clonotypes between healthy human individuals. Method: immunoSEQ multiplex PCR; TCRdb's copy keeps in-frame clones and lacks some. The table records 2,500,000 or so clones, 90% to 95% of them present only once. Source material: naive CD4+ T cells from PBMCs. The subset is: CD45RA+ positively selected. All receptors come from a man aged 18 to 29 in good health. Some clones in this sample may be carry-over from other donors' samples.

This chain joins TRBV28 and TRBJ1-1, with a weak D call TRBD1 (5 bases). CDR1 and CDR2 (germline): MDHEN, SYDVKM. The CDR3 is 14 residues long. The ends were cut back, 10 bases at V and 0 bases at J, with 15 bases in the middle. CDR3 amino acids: CAIESGGMNTEAFF. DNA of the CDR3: TGTGCCATCGAGTCGGGGGGAATGAACACTGAAGCTTTCTTT.

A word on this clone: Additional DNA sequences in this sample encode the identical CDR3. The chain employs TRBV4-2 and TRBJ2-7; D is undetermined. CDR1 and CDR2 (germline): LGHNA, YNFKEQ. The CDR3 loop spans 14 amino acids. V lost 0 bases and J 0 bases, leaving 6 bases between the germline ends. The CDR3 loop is CASSQDRTSYEQYF. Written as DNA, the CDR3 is TGTGCCAGCAGCCAAGACAGGACCTCCTACGAGCAGTACTTC.

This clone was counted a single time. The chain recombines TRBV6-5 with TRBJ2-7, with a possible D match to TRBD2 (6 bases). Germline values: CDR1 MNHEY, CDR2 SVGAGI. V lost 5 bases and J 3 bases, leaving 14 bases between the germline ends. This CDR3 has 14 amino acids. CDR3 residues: CASSTRTISYEQYF. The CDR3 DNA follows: TGTGCCAGCAGTACTCGGACTATCAGCTACGAGCAGTACTTC.

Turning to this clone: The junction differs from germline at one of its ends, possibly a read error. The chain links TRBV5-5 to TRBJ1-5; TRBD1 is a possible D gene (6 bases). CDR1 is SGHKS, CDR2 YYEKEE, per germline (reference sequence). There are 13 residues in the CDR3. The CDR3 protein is CASSPDRFGSSVF. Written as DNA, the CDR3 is TGTGCCAGCAGCCCTGACAGGTTCGGTAGTTCGGTTTTT.